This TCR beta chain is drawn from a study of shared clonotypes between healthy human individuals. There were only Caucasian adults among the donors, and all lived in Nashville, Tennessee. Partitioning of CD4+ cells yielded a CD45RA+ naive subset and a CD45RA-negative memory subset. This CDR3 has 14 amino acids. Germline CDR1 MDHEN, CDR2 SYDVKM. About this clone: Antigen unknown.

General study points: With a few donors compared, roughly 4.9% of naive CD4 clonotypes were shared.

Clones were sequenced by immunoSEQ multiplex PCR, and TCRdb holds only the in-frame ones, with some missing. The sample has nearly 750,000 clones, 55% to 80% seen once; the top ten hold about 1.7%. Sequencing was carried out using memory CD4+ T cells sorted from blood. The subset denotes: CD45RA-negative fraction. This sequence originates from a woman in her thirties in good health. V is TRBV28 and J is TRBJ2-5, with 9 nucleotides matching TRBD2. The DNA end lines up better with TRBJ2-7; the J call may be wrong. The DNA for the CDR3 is TGTGCCAGCAGACTTAGCGGGAGCTCCTACGAGCAGTACTTC. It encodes CASRLSGSSYEQYF.